The sequence of this T cell receptor (beta chain) was determined in a study of T cell repertoires in cytomegalovirus infection. Looking at the study overall: Selected CMV epitopes included recently identified HLA-C-restricted ones as well as well-studied HLA-B-restricted ones. Public TCR beta signatures marked donors with CMV infection and the matching HLA.

TCRdb redid the calling of the reads with MiXCR, one entry per CDR3 protein. Altogether 50,000 or so distinct CDR3 sequences are present, 20% to 25% being singletons, with the ten largest covering about 68%. Points on this clonotype: Its antigen is still unknown.

The CDR3 sequence is 14 residues long. V gave up 3 bases and J gave up 8 bases, with 14 bases separating them. From germline, CDR1 is SGHAT and CDR2 FQDESV (reference sequence). Findings of the study overall: CMV carriers having the relevant HLA were flagged by cumulative public TCR beta family frequency. HLA-C-restricted, CMV-specific TCR beta clonotypes were dominant ex vivo.

Sequencing was performed on CD8+ T cells from cultured PBMCs, taken from culture after CMV antigen stimulation. The chain is built from TRBV11-1 and TRBJ2-1; no clear D gene. This receptor was obtained from a human donor in good health (CMV status not recorded). Some clones in this sample may be carry-over from other donors' samples. DNA for the CDR3: TGTGCCAGCAGCTTCGTACTACGGGCCGATGAGCAGTTCTTC. Protein: CASSFVLRADEQFF.